Listed below are T cell receptor beta chains from one sample, sequenced in a study of blood T cell repertoires in COVID-19. Profiling relied on immunoSEQ multiplex PCR, and the TCRdb table lists in-frame clones only, not all of them. This sample has 150,000 or so clones, with approximately 90% found just once. The material sequenced was peripheral blood. The receptors derive from a middle-aged woman with acute or convalescent COVID-19. Each CDR3 is given with its conserved first and last residue. The order of the fields is J gene, V gene, CDR3 length, clone size, D gene, CDR3 protein, CDR3 DNA. The D gene is left open where the match is weak. Clone sizes are given selectively: once, few, many, or a class where the clone is expanded.

j_gene: TRBJ2-1; v_gene: TRBV9; len: 18; abundance: once; d_gene: TRBD2; CDR3aa: CASSVGLAGGLRNNEQFF; CDR3nt: TGTGCCAGCAGCGTAGGACTAGCGGGGGGGCTGAGAAACAATGAGCAGTTCTTC
j_gene: TRBJ2-7; v_gene: TRBV5-4; len: 13; abundance: -; d_gene: TRBD1; CDR3aa: CASSLTGSYEQYF; CDR3nt: TGTGCCAGCAGCCTGACAGGGTCCTACGAGCAGTACTTC
j_gene: TRBJ1-5; v_gene: TRBV3-1/TRBV3-2; len: 14; abundance: -; d_gene: TRBD1; CDR3aa: CASSQGQGRQPQHF; CDR3nt: TGTGCCAGCAGCCAGGGACAGGGCAGGCAGCCCCAGCATTTT
j_gene: TRBJ2-3; v_gene: TRBV10-1; len: 12; abundance: -; d_gene: -; CDR3aa: CASSHYPDTQYF; CDR3nt: TGCGCCAGTTCTCACTATCCAGATACGCAGTATTTT
j_gene: TRBJ1-3; v_gene: TRBV28; len: 16; abundance: few; d_gene: -; CDR3aa: CASSSPGAGSGNTIYF; CDR3nt: TGTGCCAGCAGTTCACCAGGGGCGGGCTCTGGAAACACCATATATTTT
j_gene: TRBJ2-5; v_gene: TRBV27; len: 14; abundance: -; d_gene: -; CDR3aa: CASSLSGARETQYF; CDR3nt: TGTGCCAGCAGTTTATCGGGGGCGCGGGAGACCCAGTACTTC
j_gene: TRBJ2-7; v_gene: TRBV4-1; len: 15; abundance: -; d_gene: TRBD1; CDR3aa: CASSHPAGGADEQYF; CDR3nt: TGCGCCAGCAGCCATCCGGCAGGGGGAGCTGACGAGCAGTACTTC
j_gene: TRBJ2-2; v_gene: TRBV19; len: 19; abundance: -; d_gene: TRBD1; CDR3aa: CASSATPGQGVMEAGELFF; CDR3nt: TGTGCCAGTAGTGCAACTCCGGGACAGGGGGTTATGGAGGCCGGGGAGCTGTTTTTT
j_gene: TRBJ2-1; v_gene: TRBV19; len: 15; abundance: -; d_gene: TRBD2; CDR3aa: CASSRTSGREDEQFF; CDR3nt: TGTGCCAGTAGTAGGACTAGCGGGAGGGAGGATGAGCAGTTCTTC
j_gene: TRBJ1-5; v_gene: TRBV2; len: 13; abundance: -; d_gene: -; CDR3aa: CASTRQNNQPQHF; CDR3nt: TGTGCCAGCACCAGACAGAATAATCAGCCCCAGCATTTT
j_gene: TRBJ2-3; v_gene: TRBV6-2/TRBV6-3; len: 13; abundance: -; d_gene: TRBD2; CDR3aa: CASSYSSGNTQYF; CDR3nt: TGTGCCAGCAGTTATTCTAGCGGGAATACGCAGTATTTT
j_gene: TRBJ2-2; v_gene: TRBV5-1; len: 15; abundance: -; d_gene: TRBD1; CDR3aa: CASSPTGESTGELFF; CDR3nt: TGCGCCAGCAGCCCGACAGGGGAGAGCACCGGGGAGCTGTTTTTT
j_gene: TRBJ2-7; v_gene: TRBV13; len: 14; abundance: once; d_gene: -; CDR3aa: CASSQPTRSYEQYF; CDR3nt: TGTGCCAGCAGCCAACCGACGCGGTCCTACGAGCAGTACTTC
j_gene: TRBJ1-1; v_gene: TRBV6-5; len: 14; abundance: -; d_gene: TRBD1; CDR3aa: CASSYSSGGTEAFF; CDR3nt: TGTGCCAGCAGTTACTCGTCAGGGGGAACTGAAGCTTTCTTT
j_gene: TRBJ1-4; v_gene: TRBV6-5; len: 14; abundance: -; d_gene: -; CDR3aa: CASRAGYSDEKLFF; CDR3nt: TGTGCCAGCAGAGCAGGGTATTCGGATGAAAAACTGTTTTTT
j_gene: TRBJ2-1; v_gene: TRBV28; len: 17; abundance: -; d_gene: TRBD2; CDR3aa: CASSLGIAGLSYNEQFF; CDR3nt: TGTGCCAGCAGTTTAGGGATAGCGGGCCTCTCCTACAATGAGCAGTTCTTC
j_gene: TRBJ2-1; v_gene: TRBV5-1; len: 15; abundance: -; d_gene: TRBD1; CDR3aa: CASSAPGQGLDEQFF; CDR3nt: TGCGCCAGCAGCGCTCCGGGACAGGGGTTGGATGAGCAGTTCTTC
j_gene: TRBJ1-5; v_gene: TRBV5-1; len: 16; abundance: -; d_gene: -; CDR3aa: CASSPEGRDSNQPQHF; CDR3nt: TGCGCCAGCAGCCCGGAGGGCAGGGATAGCAATCAGCCCCAGCATTTT
j_gene: TRBJ1-3; v_gene: TRBV29-1; len: 11; abundance: -; d_gene: -; CDR3aa: CSVEGQNTIYF; CDR3nt: TGCAGCGTTGAAGGTCAAAACACCATATATTTT